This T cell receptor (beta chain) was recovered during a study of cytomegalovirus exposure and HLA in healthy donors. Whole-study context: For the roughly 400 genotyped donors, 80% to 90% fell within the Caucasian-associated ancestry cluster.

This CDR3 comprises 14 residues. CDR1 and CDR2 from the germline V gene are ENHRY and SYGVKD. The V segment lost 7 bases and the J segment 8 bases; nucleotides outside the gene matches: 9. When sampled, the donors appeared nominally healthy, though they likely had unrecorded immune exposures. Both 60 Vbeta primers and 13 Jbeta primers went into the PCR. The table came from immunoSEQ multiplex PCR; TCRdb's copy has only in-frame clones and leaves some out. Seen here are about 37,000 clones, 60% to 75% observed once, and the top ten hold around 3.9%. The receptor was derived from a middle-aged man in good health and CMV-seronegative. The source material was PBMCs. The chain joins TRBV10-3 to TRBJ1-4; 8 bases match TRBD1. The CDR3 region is CAITQTDRGEKLFF. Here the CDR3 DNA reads TGTGCCATCACCCAGACCGACAGGGGAGAAAAACTGTTTTTT.